This passage covers 25 T cell receptor beta chains from one sample sequenced in a study of blood T cells in healthy people across ages. Alongside a J-beta primer mix, a sample-barcoded 5' primer served in a second PCR lasting about 7 to 11 cycles. TCRdb reprocessed the 5' RACE reads with MiXCR, giving one entry per CDR3 protein. Of hundreds of thousands of distinct CDR3 sequences listed, 45% to 70% are singletons. Material: blood. Receptors originate from a man aged 40-49 years in good health.

This clonotype was picked up a small number of times. This sequence joins TRBV7-2 and TRBJ2-1; 7 bases are a match to TRBD2. The V gene end was trimmed by 5 bases and the J gene end by 12 bases; junction bases not matched to a gene: 10. The CDR3 spans 13 residues. Germline CDR1 reads SGHTA; CDR2 reads FQGNSA. The CDR3 DNA reads as TGTGCCAGCAGCCGGGACTACCCCACCGGGCAGTTCTTC. Its translation is CASSRDYPTGQFF.

This chain joins TRBV3-1 and TRBJ1-4; the D is unclear. Germline loops: CDR1 LGHDT, CDR2 YNNKEL (reference sequence). The CDR3 loop spans 17 amino acids. The V gene lost 2 bases and the J gene lost 7 bases, with 20 bases spanning the gap. The CDR3: CASSQFGGSGSSEKLFF. The CDR3 coding sequence is TGTGCCAGCAGCCAATTCGGAGGGTCCGGGTCGTCTGAAAAACTGTTTTTT.

This clonotype has a single count. The chain employs TRBV24-1 and TRBJ2-1; 12 nucleotides align to TRBD2. The CDR3 is 16 amino acids. The trim removed 1 base at V and 7 bases at J, leaving 4 bases unmatched. Germline lookup yields CDR1 KGHDR and CDR2 SFDVKD. The CDR3 sequence is CATSDFGLAGGNEQFF. The DNA of the CDR3 is TGTGCCACCAGTGATTTCGGCCTAGCGGGGGGGAATGAGCAGTTCTTC.

The sample holds a few counts of this clonotype. The chain employs TRBV29-1 and TRBJ2-1; D ambiguous. V shed 1 base and J shed 0 bases, with 13 bases lying between them. CDR3 length equals 16 residues. Germline CDR1 is SQVTM and CDR2 is ANQGSEA. CDR3 sequence: CSVEGPDAGSYNEQFF. Written as DNA, the CDR3 is TGCAGCGTTGAAGGACCGGACGCCGGCTCCTACAATGAGCAGTTCTTC.

This clonotype is a singleton in its sample. Germline and junction disagree at one end, which may indicate a read error. The gene calls are TRBV7-2 and TRBJ2-1; D gene unclear. The CDR3 has 12 residues. Germline V gives CDR1 SGHTA, CDR2 FQGNSA. CDR3 sequence: CAGSLMVHEQFF. The CDR3 coding sequence is TGTGCCGGCAGCTTGATGGTCCATGAGCAGTTCTTC.

The CDR3 protein is CSASRQGGHEQFF. CDR3 nucleotide sequence: TGCAGTGCTAGTCGACAGGGGGGCCATGAGCAGTTCTTC. V usage is TRBV20-1 and J usage is TRBJ2-1; 9 bases map to TRBD1. V shed 3 bases and J 8 bases; nucleotides not matched to a gene: 5. This CDR3 is 13 amino acids long. Germline values: CDR1 DFQATT, CDR2 SNEGSKA (reference sequence).

This clonotype was seen more than once but under ten times. The chain recombines TRBV7-4 with TRBJ2-1; TRBD1 matches at 10 bases. This CDR3 spans 16 amino acids. Per germline, CDR1 SGHVT and CDR2 SQSDAQ. Trimming removed 4 bases from V and 3 bases from J; junction bases left unmatched: 6. DNA of the CDR3: TGTGCCAGCAGCTCCCCGGGACAGGGGATCTACAATGAGCAGTTCTTC. It specifies CASSSPGQGIYNEQFF.

The chain combines TRBV20-1 with TRBJ2-1; D ambiguous. The CDR3 has 16 amino acids. Germline V CDR1 and CDR2: DFQATT, SNEGSKA (reference sequence). Trimming cost V 4 bases and J 7 bases, with 23 bases left between them. CDR3 in DNA: TGCAGTGCTAAGGGCAGGCGAGACGCCGGAGCAAATGAGCAGTTCTTC. It codes for CSAKGRRDAGANEQFF.

The chain has TRBV20-1 and TRBJ1-1, with 8 bases matching TRBD1. This CDR3 has 13 amino acids. CDR1 and CDR2 from the germline V gene are DFQATT and SNEGSKA (reference sequence). Unmatched junction bases numbered 6, after V lost 3 bases and J lost 6 bases. CDR3 region: CSASQGAGAEAFF. CDR3 bases: TGCAGTGCTAGTCAGGGGGCGGGTGCTGAAGCTTTCTTT.

The rearrangement links TRBV4-2 to TRBJ2-5; the D is unclear. Looked up from germline, CDR1 is LGHNA and CDR2 is YNFKEQ. V lost 1 base and J 4 bases, leaving 13 bases between the germline ends. The CDR3 spans 15 residues. As DNA, the CDR3 is TGTGCCAGCAGCCAAGGTTCACCCGGCCTAGAGACCCAGTACTTC. It translates to CASSQGSPGLETQYF.

The V gene is TRBV28, the J gene TRBJ2-1; 8 bases align to TRBD2. The V and J ends lost 6 bases and 0 bases, in that order; junction bases with no gene match: 10. The CDR3 is 17 residues long. Germline CDR1 is MDHEN and CDR2 is SYDVKM. In DNA form, the CDR3 reads TGTGCCAGCAGCCTAGCACGGGGGGGAGGCTCCTACAATGAGCAGTTCTTC. Its translation: CASSLARGGGSYNEQFF.

The J gene is TRBJ2-7, the V gene TRBV20-1, with 10 bases identical to TRBD1. V shed 6 bases and J 4 bases; nucleotides not matched to a gene: 9. This CDR3 is built from 14 residues. Germline lookup yields CDR1 DFQATT and CDR2 SNEGSKA (reference sequence). In nucleotides, the CDR3 is TGCAGTGCAATGTCGGACAGGGGGGAGTACGAGCAGTACTTC. Its protein product is CSAMSDRGEYEQYF.

This sequence joins TRBV14 and TRBJ2-7; 7 bases align to TRBD1. V lost 6 bases, J lost 1 base, and 6 bases stayed unmatched. Germline values: CDR1 SGHDN, CDR2 FVKESK. The CDR3 sequence is 14 residues long. In DNA, the CDR3 is TGTGCCAGCAGACGATCGGGACAGTCCTACGAGCAGTACTTC. This encodes CASRRSGQSYEQYF. Filled out from reference TRBV14 and TRBJ2-7, the complete variable domain reads EAGVTQFPSHSVIEKGQTVTLRCDPISGHDNLYWYRRVMGKEIKFLLHFVKESKQDESGMPNNRFLAERTGGTYSTLKVQPAELEDSGVYFCASRRSGQSYEQYFGPGTRLTVT.

This clonotype occurred a few times. The rearrangement joins TRBV20-1 to TRBJ2-5; D is undetermined. The CDR3 spans 15 residues. Germline V gives CDR1 DFQATT, CDR2 SNEGSKA (reference sequence). The germline V and J ends were trimmed by 0 bases and 0 bases, with 11 bases remaining between them. CDR3 residues: CSARDQLDYQETQYF. Here the CDR3 DNA reads TGCAGTGCTAGAGATCAATTAGACTACCAAGAGACCCAGTACTTC.

The chain has TRBV25-1 and TRBJ2-5; tentatively, D is TRBD1 (6 bases). Trimming cost V 8 bases and J 11 bases, with 21 bases left between them. CDR3 length: 13 amino acids. CDR1 and CDR2 from the germline V gene are MGHDK and SYGVNS. As DNA, the CDR3 is TGTGCCAGCGGACGTTGGGGGCAGCTGTGGCAGTACTTC. Translation: CASGRWGQLWQYF. Drawing the rest from reference TRBV25-1 and TRBJ2-5, the complete variable domain is EADIYQTPRYLVIGTGKKITLECSQTMGHDKMYWYQQDPGMELHLIHYSYGVNSTEKGDLSSESTVSRIRTEHFPLTLESARPSHTSQYLCASGRWGQLWQYFGPGTRLLVL.

The sample holds many counts of this clonotype. V and J are TRBV7-2 and TRBJ1-2; TRBD1 matches at 8 bases. This CDR3 is built from 16 residues. The V gene end was trimmed by 4 bases and the J gene end by 8 bases; junction bases not matched to a gene: 15. CDR1 and CDR2 from the germline V gene are SGHTA and FQGNSA. The CDR3 here is CASSSTRSTGDGGYTF. In DNA, the CDR3 is TGTGCCAGCAGCTCCACTCGCTCGACAGGGGATGGCGGCTACACCTTC.

The rearrangement links TRBV7-2 to TRBJ2-3, with 11 bases fitting TRBD2. The CDR3 contains 16 residues. Trimming at V came to 5 bases and at J to 0 bases, leaving 4 bases not matched to a gene. CDR1 is SGHTA, CDR2 FQGNSA, per germline. In DNA form, the CDR3 reads TGTGCCAGCAGCGTCACTAGCGGGGGAAGCACAGATACGCAGTATTTT. It encodes CASSVTSGGSTDTQYF.

V and J are TRBV27 and TRBJ1-2; D remains unclear. This CDR3 contains 13 residues. Trimming left V 5 bases short and J 3 bases short, with 10 bases between. Germline lookup yields CDR1 MNHEY and CDR2 SMNVEV (reference sequence). CDR3 in DNA: TGTGCCAGCAGTCCTGACACCTACTATGGCTACACCTTC. Its protein is CASSPDTYYGYTF.

CDR3 in amino acids: CASLPEGDITSEQYF. The CDR3 DNA sequence: TGTGCCAGCCTCCCTGAGGGGGACATTACATCCGAGCAGTACTTC. The genes are TRBV12-3 or TRBV12-4 and TRBJ2-7, with D tentatively TRBD1 (6 bases). The CDR3 is 15 residues long. Trimming removed 8 bases from V and 6 bases from J, with 23 bases in between.

This clonotype showed up just a few times. The chain links TRBV5-1 to TRBJ2-3, with 9 bases identical to TRBD2. CDR3 length: 12 amino acids. V dropped 10 bases and J dropped 5; count of bases not matched to a gene: 5. CDR1 and CDR2 (germline): SGHRS, YFSETQ. CDR3 in amino acids: CASAGGLDTQYF. The CDR3 bases are TGCGCCTCCGCGGGAGGGTTAGATACGCAGTATTTT.

The chain is built from TRBV5-4 and TRBJ2-1; D might be TRBD1 or TRBD2, each matching 5 bases. Germline CDR1 reads SGHNT; CDR2 reads YYREEE (reference sequence). CDR3 length: 14 residues. Trimming pared 3 bases from V and 6 bases from J, leaving 13 bases between. For the CDR3, the DNA is TGTGCCAGCAGCTACCGGGACGGAGGCAATGAGCAGTTCTTC. Translated, it gives CASSYRDGGNEQFF.

The chain couples TRBV5-1 to TRBJ2-3; TRBD2 agrees at 8 bases. Germline V gene data show CDR1 as SGHRS and CDR2 as YFSETQ. This CDR3 is built from 16 residues. Trimming took 3 bases from V and 0 from J; bases not matched to a gene: 6. The DNA of the CDR3 is TGCGCCAGCAGCTACCTAGCGGGTTCTAGCACAGATACGCAGTATTTT. Its protein is CASSYLAGSSTDTQYF.

This clonotype occurred a few times. This chain joins TRBV7-3 and TRBJ2-7; D is unresolved. CDR1 and CDR2 (germline): SGHTA, FQGTGA. V shed 2 bases and J shed 3 bases, with 8 bases lying between them. The CDR3 has 13 amino acids. The DNA of the CDR3 is TGTGCCAGCAGCTTAGCACCTTACTACGAGCAGTACTTC. Protein: CASSLAPYYEQYF.

V is TRBV4-3 and J is TRBJ2-3; the D gene is possibly TRBD2 (7 bases). The CDR3 has 15 amino acids. CDR1 and CDR2 from the germline V gene are LGHNA and YSLEER. The ends were cut back, 2 bases at V and 4 bases at J, with 13 bases in the middle. CDR3 loop: CASSQLGGGPDTQYF. As DNA, the CDR3 is TGCGCCAGCAGCCAACTTGGGGGGGGCCCAGATACGCAGTATTTT.

The chain uses TRBV4-3 and TRBJ2-3; D not resolved. The CDR3 spans 13 residues. Germline CDR1 and CDR2: LGHNA and YSLEER. Trimming took 4 bases from V and 4 from J, leaving 9 bases between them. The CDR3 protein is CASSRPASDTQYF. For the CDR3, the DNA is TGCGCCAGCAGCCGACCAGCGTCAGATACGCAGTATTTT.